This TCR beta chain was recovered during a study of Ad26.COV2.S vaccination and SARS-CoV-2 variants. Study-wide background: Donor got 5x10^10 or 1x10^11 viral particles of Ad26.COV2.S.

Treatment indicated: 19 received Ad26.COV2.S at low or high dose, single or two shots; roughly five received placebo; per-sample allocation not given. The study sampled participants on day 63 after the first vaccine or placebo injection. Germline V CDR1 and CDR2: MNHNS, SASEGT. With 1 base removed from V and 1 base from J, the gap between germline ends came to 10 bases. The CDR3 runs 15 residues. Generated by immunoSEQ multiplex PCR, the TCRdb table keeps only in-frame clones and is missing some. This repertoire shows roughly 380,000 clones, roughly 84% found once; its top ten account for around 3.6%.

The rearrangement joins TRBV6-1 to TRBJ1-1, with D tentatively TRBD1 (6 bases). The origin of this receptor is a person between 18 and 65 years old who received the Ad26.COV2.S COVID-19 vaccine or a placebo. The sample consisted of peripheral blood, taken in a trial of Ad26.COV2.S vaccine versus placebo. The CDR3 DNA sequence: TGTGCCAGCAGTGAAGTAACAGGGCGGAACACTGAAGCTTTCTTT. This codes for CASSEVTGRNTEAFF.